Listed here are 7 T cell receptor beta chains from one sample, sequenced in a study of TIL therapy for anti-PD-1-resistant metastatic lung cancer. Time point described: pre-treatment sample, taken before nivolumab and TIL therapy. This was the immunoSEQ v3 assay. Sequenced by immunoSEQ multiplex PCR; TCRdb stores in-frame clones only, minus some. The data contain 57,000 or so clones, about nine tenths of them singletons. Sequencing used blood, obtained at baseline. These TCRs come from a person aged 25 to 80 with non-small cell lung cancer.

The V call is TRBV18, the J call TRBJ1-1; 7 bases line up with TRBD1. The CDR3 runs 16 residues. Per germline, CDR1 KGHSH and CDR2 LQKENI. The trim removed 3 bases at V and 5 bases at J, leaving 12 bases unmatched. CDR3 residues: CASSPLGQAGGTEAFF. CDR3 bases: TGTGCCAGCTCACCCCTTGGACAGGCCGGCGGGACTGAAGCTTTCTTT. The full variable domain, with the rest looked up from reference TRBV18 and TRBJ1-1, is NAGVMQNPRHLVRRRGQEARLRCSPMKGHSHVYWYRQLPEEGLKFMVYLQKENIIDESGMPKERFSAEFPKEGPSILRIQQVVRGDSAAYFCASSPLGQAGGTEAFFGQGTRLTVV.

This chain's CDR3 is CASSLRVGGDQPQHF. CDR3 coding DNA: TGTGCCAGCAGCTTAAGGGTGGGAGGGGATCAGCCCCAGCATTTT. The chain is built from TRBV5-5 and TRBJ1-5; D possibly corresponds to TRBD1 (5 bases). This CDR3 has 15 amino acids. CDR1 SGHKS and CDR2 YYEKEE come from the germline V gene (reference sequence). Trimming removed 2 bases from V and 5 bases from J, with 14 bases in between.

The genes are TRBV11-2 and TRBJ1-6; D uncertain. This CDR3 is built from 15 residues. Germline V lookup: CDR1 SGHAT, CDR2 FQNNGV. Trimming took 0 bases from V and 6 from J, leaving 9 bases between them. The CDR3 DNA reads TGTGCCAGCAGCTTAGAGCCAGGTTTTAATTCACCCCTCCACTTT. Protein product: CASSLEPGFNSPLHF.

V usage is TRBV7-6 and J usage is TRBJ2-3; D may be TRBD2 (6 bases). This CDR3 contains 15 residues. Germline values: CDR1 SGHVS, CDR2 FNYEAQ. Between the trimmed V and J ends, which lost 2 bases and 0 bases, there was a span of 9 bases. CDR3 sequence reads: CASSLSGTSTDTQYF. DNA for the CDR3: TGTGCCAGCAGCTTATCTGGGACTAGCACAGATACGCAGTATTTT.

This chain uses TRBV19 with TRBJ2-2; TRBD1 aligns across 8 bases. After removal of 3 bases from V and 4 bases from J, the junction contained 4 bases not matched to a gene. The CDR3 has 15 amino acids. Germline V gene data show CDR1 as LNHDA and CDR2 as SQIVND (reference sequence). The CDR3: CASSMEGQATGELFF. The CDR3 DNA sequence: TGTGCCAGTAGTATGGAGGGACAGGCCACCGGGGAGCTGTTTTTT.

The gene calls are TRBV6-6 and TRBJ2-1; D is undetermined. With 10 bases removed from V and 2 bases from J, the gap between germline ends came to 12 bases. The length of the CDR3 is 13 residues. Per the germline V gene, CDR1 is MNHNY and CDR2 is SVGAGI (reference sequence). CDR3 DNA: TGTGCCACCGAAGATTTGCCCTACAATGAGCAGTTCTTC. It encodes CATEDLPYNEQFF.

This chain joins TRBV11-2 and TRBJ2-3, with D tentatively TRBD2 (6 bases). The CDR3 is made up of 16 amino acids. Looked up from germline, CDR1 is SGHAT and CDR2 is FQNNGV. Between the trimmed V and J ends, which lost 2 bases and 2 bases, there was a span of 14 bases. CDR3 nucleotides: TGTGCCAGCAGCTTAAGGCGGGCGGGGCCCACAGATACGCAGTATTTT. It is translated as CASSLRRAGPTDTQYF.